Below, 31 T cell receptor beta chains from the same sample are listed, as sequenced in a study of CD8+ T cells in alopecia areata. Reverse transcription of extracted RNA yielded cDNA, which provided the sequencing template. Clones were read by immunoSEQ multiplex PCR, and TCRdb kept only the in-frame ones, dropping some. Here the sample spans 150,000 or so clones, roughly 86% being singletons. Treatment defined: oral pan-JAK inhibitor, 5-10 mg twice daily. Sequences were derived from CD8+ T cells sorted from blood, sampled at week 4, from a patient treated with tofacitinib. Receptor source: a human donor with alopecia areata.

The chain recombines TRBV5-6 with TRBJ1-4; 7 positions match TRBD1. The germline gives CDR1 SGHDT, CDR2 YYEEEE. This CDR3 comprises 15 residues. The V segment lost 4 bases and the J segment 5 bases; nucleotides outside the gene matches: 8. This chain's CDR3 is CASSRRGSQNEKLFF. As DNA, the CDR3 is TGTGCCAGCAGCCGCAGGGGGTCTCAGAATGAAAAACTGTTTTTT.

This CDR3 reads CASSQALWLTGELFF. CDR3 nucleotide sequence: TGCGCCAGCAGCCAAGCCCTCTGGCTCACCGGGGAGCTGTTTTTT. The chain employs TRBV4-1 and TRBJ2-2; D unclear. V was clipped by 1 base and J by 4 bases, with 10 bases between them. The germline V gene has CDR1 MGHRA and CDR2 YSYEKL. The CDR3 has 15 amino acids.

The chain carries TRBV30 and TRBJ1-1; D possibly corresponds to TRBD1 (5 bases). This CDR3 is 14 amino acids long. Germline V CDR1 and CDR2: GTSNPN, SVGIG (reference sequence). The germline V and J ends were trimmed by 0 bases and 5 bases, with 13 bases remaining between them. The CDR3 DNA is TGTGCCTGGAGTGTATTCGCAGGGTTGACTGAAGCTTTCTTT. Amino acid sequence: CAWSVFAGLTEAFF.

V gene TRBV7-2 combines with J gene TRBJ2-1, with 7 bases matching TRBD2. V was pared by 5 bases and J by 4 bases, with 5 bases of the junction left unmatched. There are 14 residues in the CDR3. Germline CDR1 SGHTA, CDR2 FQGNSA. The CDR3: CASSPSGTYNEQFF. The CDR3 DNA sequence: TGTGCCAGCAGCCCGAGCGGGACTTACAATGAGCAGTTCTTC.

The chain employs TRBV9 and TRBJ1-5, with D possibly matching TRBD1 (5 bases). Germline V gene lookup returns CDR1 SGDLS and CDR2 YYNGEE. This CDR3 region has 14 residues. V lost 4 bases to trimming and J lost 2 bases, with 10 bases between them. DNA for the CDR3: TGTGCCAGCAGCACGGGAGGGGGCAATCAGCCCCAGCATTTT. Translation gives CASSTGGGNQPQHF.

On this clone: Germline is not matched at one junction end, which may reflect a read error. This chain joins TRBV11-1 and TRBJ2-7, with 11 bases fitting TRBD1. Per the germline V gene, CDR1 is SGHAT and CDR2 is FQDESV (reference sequence). The CDR3 extends over 14 amino acids. CDR3 protein: CASSSRDRGFKRDF. The CDR3 nucleotides are TGTGCCAGCAGCAGCCGGGACAGGGGGTTTAAACGGGACTTC.

This chain connects TRBV10-3 to TRBJ1-2; weak D call: TRBD1 (6 bases). This CDR3 contains 16 residues. CDR1 is ENHRY, CDR2 SYGVKD, per germline. V was clipped by 3 bases and J by 4 bases, with 18 bases between them. CDR3 DNA: TGTGCCATCAGTGATCCCTCGGGGGGCCGTTTCTATGGCTACACCTTC. Protein sequence: CAISDPSGGRFYGYTF.

The CDR3 DNA reads TGTGCCAGCAGTTTCCAAGGCGGGGACGGTTACGAGCAGTACTTC. Amino acids: CASSFQGGDGYEQYF. The chain is built from TRBV27 and TRBJ2-7, with a weak D call TRBD2 (6 bases). Trimming pared 3 bases from V and 4 bases from J, leaving 16 bases between. CDR3 length equals 15 residues. Germline V gives CDR1 MNHEY, CDR2 SMNVEV (reference sequence).

This clone was seen just once. J is TRBJ2-1 and V is TRBV29-1; D uncertain. The CDR3 extends over 14 amino acids. The V end lost 5 bases, the J end lost 0 bases, and 11 bases lay between the germline ends. The V gene's germline CDR1 is SQVTM and CDR2 ANQGSEA. CDR3 protein: CSVYGKSSYNEQFF. CDR3 sequence (DNA): TGCAGCGTTTATGGGAAGAGCTCCTACAATGAGCAGTTCTTC.

This clone was found once. The V and J genes are TRBV29-1 and TRBJ2-5; TRBD1 agrees at 7 bases. Near its end, the DNA agrees better with TRBJ2-7, so the J call may be wrong. The CDR3 sequence is 14 residues long. The germline CDR1 and CDR2 sequences are SQVTM and ANQGSEA. CDR3 coding DNA: TGCAGCGTTGAAACCGGGACAGAATCCTACGAGCAGTACTTC. It specifies CSVETGTESYEQYF.

The chain combines TRBV6-6 with TRBJ2-1; a possible D gene is TRBD1 (6 bases). Trimming left V 6 bases short and J 0 bases short, with 12 bases between. CDR3 length: 15 residues. CDR1 is MNHNY, CDR2 SVGAGI, per germline (reference sequence). The CDR3 DNA reads TGTGCCAGCAGCCCCGGACAGTTCTCCTACAATGAGCAGTTCTTC. It specifies CASSPGQFSYNEQFF.

The rearrangement uses TRBV6-6 and TRBJ1-5; a possible D gene is TRBD1 (5 bases). The germline CDR1 and CDR2 sequences are MNHNY and SVGAGI (reference sequence). Trimming took 6 bases from V and 3 from J, leaving 15 bases between them. There are 15 residues in the CDR3. The CDR3 protein is CASSRLGRDNQPQHF. The CDR3 DNA is TGTGCCAGCAGCCGACTGGGACGGGACAATCAGCCCCAGCATTTT.

The chain joins TRBV19 to TRBJ2-7, with D possibly being TRBD1 or TRBD2 (6 bases each). The CDR3 has 14 residues. Germline V gene data show CDR1 as LNHDA and CDR2 as SQIVND (reference sequence). Trimming left V 3 bases short and J 2 bases short, with 11 bases between. The CDR3, as DNA: TGTGCCAGTAGTATGAGGGGGGCACCCTACGAGCAGTACTTC. Its protein product is CASSMRGAPYEQYF.

To note about this clone: Different DNA sequences within this sample yield the same CDR3. V and J are TRBV7-9 and TRBJ1-1; tentative D call: TRBD1 (6 bases). Between the trimmed V and J ends, which lost 4 bases and 1 base, there was a span of 13 bases. The CDR3 extends over 15 amino acids. The V gene's germline CDR1 is SEHNR and CDR2 FQNEAQ (reference sequence). The chain's CDR3 is CASSSPGHKNTEAFF. CDR3 bases: TGTGCCAGCAGCTCCCCGGGACACAAGAACACTGAAGCTTTCTTT. Drawing the rest from reference TRBV7-9 and TRBJ1-1, the complete variable domain is DTGVSQNPRHKITKRGQNVTFRCDPISEHNRLYWYRQTLGQGPEFLTYFQNEAQLEKSRLLSDRFSAERPKGSFSTLEIQRTEQGDSAMYLCASSSPGHKNTEAFFGQGTRLTVV.

This rearrangement joins TRBV29-1 to TRBJ1-1, with no clear D. Germline V gene lookup returns CDR1 SQVTM and CDR2 ANQGSEA. This CDR3 is 11 amino acids long. The V and J ends lost 5 bases and 1 base respectively, with 5 bases between them. The CDR3 protein is CSVRRNTEAFF. CDR3 coding DNA: TGCAGCGTTCGGAGGAACACTGAAGCTTTCTTT.

The V and J genes are TRBV9 and TRBJ2-7; D gene unclear. In germline, CDR1 is SGDLS, CDR2 YYNGEE. This CDR3 contains 13 residues. The V gene lost 0 bases and the J gene lost 6 bases, with 10 bases spanning the gap. This CDR3 reads CASSVVLGREQYF. In DNA form, the CDR3 reads TGTGCCAGCAGCGTAGTTTTAGGTCGCGAGCAGTACTTC. Full variable domain (missing parts from reference TRBV9 and TRBJ2-7): DSGVTQTPKHLITATGQRVTLRCSPRSGDLSVYWYQQSLDQGLQFLIQYYNGEERAKGNILERFSAQQFPDLHSELNLSSLELGDSALYFCASSVVLGREQYFGPGTRLTVT.

The chain is built from TRBV6-1 and TRBJ2-3; D possibly uses TRBD1 or TRBD2 (5 bases each). Germline V gene data show CDR1 as MNHNS and CDR2 as SASEGT. V was pared by 0 bases and J by 2 bases, with 15 bases between. This CDR3 has 17 amino acids. This CDR3 reads CASSEAKWDRSTDTQYF. CDR3 DNA: TGTGCCAGCAGTGAAGCGAAGTGGGACCGGTCCACAGATACGCAGTATTTT.

The J gene is TRBJ2-7, the V gene TRBV23-1; D not resolved. TRBV23-1 is known as an ORF, though its function is uncertain. The CDR3 runs to 12 residues. V lost 8 bases, J lost 2 bases, and 10 bases lay in between. CDR3 in amino acids: CASPRTTYEQYF. The CDR3 DNA reads as TGCGCCAGCCCGAGGACGACCTACGAGCAGTACTTC.

The CDR3, as DNA: TGTGCCAGTAGTACTAGCGGGAGCACCTACAATGAGCAGTTCTTC. Amino acid sequence: CASSTSGSTYNEQFF. This sequence joins TRBV19 and TRBJ2-1, with 10 nucleotides matching TRBD2. The CDR3 sequence is 15 residues long. Trimming cost V 4 bases and J 2 bases; bases outside gene matches: 2. Germline CDR1 and CDR2: LNHDA and SQIVND (reference sequence). The complete variable domain, with remaining parts taken from reference TRBV19 and TRBJ2-1, reads DGGITQSPKYLFRKEGQNVTLSCEQNLNHDAMYWYRQDPGQGLRLIYYSQIVNDFQKGDIAEGYSVSREKKESFPLTVTSAQKNPTAFYLCASSTSGSTYNEQFFGPGTRLTVL.

The chain joins TRBV7-9 to TRBJ2-1; 8 bases map to TRBD1. CDR1 SEHNR and CDR2 FQNEAQ come from the germline V gene (reference sequence). Losses at the gene ends were 2 bases for V and 9 bases for J; bases not matched to a gene: 6. CDR3 length: 14 residues. The CDR3 nucleotides read TGTGCCAGCAGCTTAACCGACAGGGGAAGTGAGCAGTTCTTC. Translating it yields CASSLTDRGSEQFF.

The chain links TRBV9 to TRBJ2-1; no reliable D call. V was pared by 0 bases and J by 4 bases, with 2 bases between. The germline V gene has CDR1 SGDLS and CDR2 YYNGEE. The CDR3 length is 12 residues. CDR3 DNA: TGTGCCAGCAGCGTAGGATACAATGAGCAGTTCTTC. Protein: CASSVGYNEQFF.

The genes are TRBV5-6 and TRBJ2-5; D not certain. Germline V gene sequence: CDR1 SGHDT, CDR2 YYEEEE. V was cut by 4 bases and J by 1 base, with 14 bases left in between. The CDR3 has 15 amino acids. For the CDR3, the DNA is TGTGCCAGCAGCCCTTATAGAGGCGTCCAAGAGACCCAGTACTTC. It translates to CASSPYRGVQETQYF.

The J gene is TRBJ2-2, the V gene TRBV4-1; D gene uncertain. Germline V gene lookup returns CDR1 MGHRA and CDR2 YSYEKL. V dropped 4 bases and J dropped 2 bases, with 5 bases sitting between them. The CDR3 is 13 residues long. The CDR3 loop is CASSLGNTGELFF. The CDR3 DNA sequence: TGCGCCAGCAGCCTGGGTAACACCGGGGAGCTGTTTTTT.

V usage is TRBV7-3 and J usage is TRBJ2-3; D not resolved. Trimming left V 4 bases short and J 2 bases short, with 19 bases between. The V gene's germline CDR1 is SGHTA and CDR2 FQGTGA. The CDR3 consists of 17 residues. Here the CDR3 DNA reads TGTGCCAGCAGCTCCTTCCTGGGCGGTCCTAACACAGATACGCAGTATTTT. Residues: CASSSFLGGPNTDTQYF.

This clone has only one observation. The chain combines TRBV27 with TRBJ2-4; 14 bases are a match to TRBD2. The germline gives CDR1 MNHEY, CDR2 SMNVEV (reference sequence). The CDR3 has 18 amino acids. V lost 6 bases to trimming and J lost 0 bases; unmatched junction nucleotides: 7. The CDR3 nucleotides read TGTGCCAGCAGAGGACTAGCGGGAGGTGGGATAGCCAAAAACATTCAGTACTTC. Encoded protein: CASRGLAGGGIAKNIQYF.

The V and J genes are TRBV27 and TRBJ1-1; D remains ambiguous. Trimming stripped 6 bases from V and 5 bases from J, with 13 bases between. The CDR3 consists of 13 residues. Germline V CDR1 and CDR2: MNHEY, SMNVEV (reference sequence). The CDR3 nucleotides are TGTGCCAGCAGCCGGCAGAGTGGAACTGAAGCTTTCTTT. It encodes CASSRQSGTEAFF.

This chain links TRBV7-9 with TRBJ2-5, with D uncertain. Trimming cost V 4 bases and J 4 bases, with 10 bases left between them. The CDR3 consists of 13 residues. The germline CDR1 and CDR2 sequences are SEHNR and FQNEAQ (reference sequence). For the CDR3, the DNA is TGTGCCAGCAGCTACCCACAAGGAGAGACCCAGTACTTC. This sequence encodes CASSYPQGETQYF.

This chain joins TRBV4-1 and TRBJ1-1; D is perhaps TRBD1 (6 bases). The CDR3 contains 12 residues. The germline CDR1 and CDR2 sequences are MGHRA and YSYEKL. The V end lost 0 bases, the J end lost 9 bases, and 8 bases lay between the germline ends. CDR3 in amino acids: CASSQEGDKAFF. CDR3 sequence (DNA): TGCGCCAGCAGCCAAGAGGGGGACAAAGCTTTCTTT.

This clone has just one count. In nucleotides, the CDR3 is TGTGCCAGCAGTTACTCGATACAGGGGGCAGGGGAGCTGTTTTTT. It yields the protein CASSYSIQGAGELFF. The chain joins TRBV6-5 to TRBJ2-2; 9 positions agree with TRBD1. The CDR3 runs 15 residues. Germline V gene sequence: CDR1 MNHEY, CDR2 SVGAGI. Germline trimming cut 0 bases from V and 8 bases from J; bases unmatched to any gene: 4.

The chain has TRBV5-1 and TRBJ2-5; D is perhaps TRBD1 or TRBD2 (5 bases each). Per the germline V gene, CDR1 is SGHRS and CDR2 is YFSETQ. This CDR3 has 16 amino acids. V shed 3 bases and J shed 5 bases, with 20 bases lying between them. This CDR3 reads CASSYTTTAEGETQYF. The DNA for the CDR3 is TGCGCCAGCAGCTACACTACGACCGCAGAGGGGGAGACCCAGTACTTC.

Comments on this clone: Distinct nucleotide sequences in the sample also encode this CDR3. The chain recombines TRBV4-1 with TRBJ2-7, with D perhaps matching TRBD1 or TRBD2 (5 bases each). This CDR3 contains 14 residues. The germline V gene encodes CDR1 MGHRA and CDR2 YSYEKL. Trimming took 3 bases from V and 0 from J, leaving 9 bases between them. CDR3 sequence: CASSQGVGSYEQYF. CDR3 nucleotide sequence: TGCGCCAGCAGCCAGGGGGTAGGCTCCTACGAGCAGTACTTC.